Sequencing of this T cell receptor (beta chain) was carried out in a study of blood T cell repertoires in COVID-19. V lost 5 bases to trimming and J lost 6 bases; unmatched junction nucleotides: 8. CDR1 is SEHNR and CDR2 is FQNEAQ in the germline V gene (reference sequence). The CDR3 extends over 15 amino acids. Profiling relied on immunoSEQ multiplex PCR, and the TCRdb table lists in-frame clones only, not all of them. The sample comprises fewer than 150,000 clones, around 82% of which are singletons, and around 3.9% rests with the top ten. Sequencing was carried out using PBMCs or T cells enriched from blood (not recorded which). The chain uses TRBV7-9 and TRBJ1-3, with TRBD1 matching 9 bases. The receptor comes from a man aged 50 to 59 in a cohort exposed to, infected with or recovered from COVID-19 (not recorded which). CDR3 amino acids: CASSPPGQGQNTIYF. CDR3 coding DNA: TGTGCCAGCAGCCCTCCGGGACAGGGTCAAAACACCATATATTTT.